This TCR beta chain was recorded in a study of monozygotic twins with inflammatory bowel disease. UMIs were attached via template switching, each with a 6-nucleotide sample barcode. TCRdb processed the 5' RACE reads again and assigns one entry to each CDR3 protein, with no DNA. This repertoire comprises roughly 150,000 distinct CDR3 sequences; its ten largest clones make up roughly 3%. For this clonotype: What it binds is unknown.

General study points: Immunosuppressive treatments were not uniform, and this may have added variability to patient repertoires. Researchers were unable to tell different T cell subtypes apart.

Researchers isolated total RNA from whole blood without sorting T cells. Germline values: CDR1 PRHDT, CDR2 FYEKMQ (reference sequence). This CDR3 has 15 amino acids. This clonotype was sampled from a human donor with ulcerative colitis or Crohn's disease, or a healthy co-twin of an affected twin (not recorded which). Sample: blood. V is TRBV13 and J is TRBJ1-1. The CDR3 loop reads CASSQTGVVGTEAFF.